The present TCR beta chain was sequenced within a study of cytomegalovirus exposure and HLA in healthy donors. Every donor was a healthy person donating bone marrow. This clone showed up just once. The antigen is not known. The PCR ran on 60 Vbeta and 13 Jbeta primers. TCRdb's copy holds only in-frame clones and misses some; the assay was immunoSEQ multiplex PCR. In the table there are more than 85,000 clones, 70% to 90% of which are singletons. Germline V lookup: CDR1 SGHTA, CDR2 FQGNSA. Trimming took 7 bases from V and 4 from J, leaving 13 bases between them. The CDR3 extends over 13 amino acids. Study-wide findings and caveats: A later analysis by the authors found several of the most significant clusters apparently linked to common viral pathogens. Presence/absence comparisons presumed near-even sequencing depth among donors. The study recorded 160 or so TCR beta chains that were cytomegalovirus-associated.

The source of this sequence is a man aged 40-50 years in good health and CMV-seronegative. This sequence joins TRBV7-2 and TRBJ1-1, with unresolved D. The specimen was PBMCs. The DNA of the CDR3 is TGTGCCAGCATCCAGACGGGTGTCACTGAAGCTTTCTTT. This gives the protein CASIQTGVTEAFF. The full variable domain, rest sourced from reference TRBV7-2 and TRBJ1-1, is GAGVSQSPSNKVTEKGKDVELRCDPISGHTALYWYRQSLGQGLEFLIYFQGNSAPDKSGLPSDRFSAERTGGSVSTLTIQRTQQEDSAVYLCASIQTGVTEAFFGQGTRLTVV.